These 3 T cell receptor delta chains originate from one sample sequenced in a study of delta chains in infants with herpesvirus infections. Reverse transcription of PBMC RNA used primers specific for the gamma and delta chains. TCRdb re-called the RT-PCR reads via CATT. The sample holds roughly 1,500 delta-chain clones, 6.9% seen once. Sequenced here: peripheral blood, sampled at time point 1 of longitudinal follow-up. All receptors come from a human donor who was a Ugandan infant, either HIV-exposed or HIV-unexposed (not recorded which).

CDR3 in DNA: TGTGCCTTTACGGCCTCCGAACCCACGGACTGGGGGCCCTACACCGATAAACTCATCTTT. Protein: CAFTASEPTDWGPYTDKLIF. This chain links TRDV3 with TRDJ1; 8 nucleotides line up with TRDD3. Here the J gene came from matching the DNA to germline, since TCRdb omits it. Germline loops: CDR1 TVYSNPD, CDR2 GDNSRS (reference sequence). This CDR3 is built from 20 residues. V was pared by 1 base and J by 0 bases, with 22 bases of the junction left unmatched.

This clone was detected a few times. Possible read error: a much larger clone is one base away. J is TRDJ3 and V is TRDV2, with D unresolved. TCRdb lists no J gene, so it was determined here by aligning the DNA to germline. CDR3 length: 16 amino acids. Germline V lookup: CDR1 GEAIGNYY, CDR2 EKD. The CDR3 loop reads CASDTGRPRDTRQMFF. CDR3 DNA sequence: TGTGCCAGTGACACCGGACGCCCCCGGGACACCCGACAGATGTTTTTC.

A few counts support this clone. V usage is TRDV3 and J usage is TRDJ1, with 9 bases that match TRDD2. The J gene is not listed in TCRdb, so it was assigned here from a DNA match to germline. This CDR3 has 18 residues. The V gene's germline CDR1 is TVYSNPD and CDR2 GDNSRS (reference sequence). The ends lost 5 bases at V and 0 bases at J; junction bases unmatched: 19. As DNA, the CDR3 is TGTGCCGCCCGCCTTCCTACTGGACTGGGGACTTACACCGATAAACTCATCTTT. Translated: CAARLPTGLGTYTDKLIF.